The 25 T cell receptor beta chains given below trace back to one sample, sequenced in a study of T cells in localized non-small cell lung cancer. Profiled with immunoSEQ multiplex PCR; TCRdb holds only in-frame clones, not every one. The table includes about 34,000 clones, almost 90% detected once. Specimen: peripheral blood, collected before any cancer treatment. The receptors originated from a woman aged 35 to 69 with stage I lung adenocarcinoma.

The rearrangement joins TRBV7-6 to TRBJ2-1; 8 bases fit TRBD2. The CDR3 is made up of 14 amino acids. Trimming took 4 bases from V and 12 from J; bases not matched to a gene: 11. Germline V gene data show CDR1 as SGHVS and CDR2 as FNYEAQ. As DNA, the CDR3 is TGTGCCAGCAGCTCGGGACTAGGGGGGCGTGGGCAGTTCTTC. Amino acids: CASSSGLGGRGQFF. Supplemented by reference TRBV7-6 and TRBJ2-1, the full variable domain reads GAGVSQSPRYKVTKRGQDVALRCDPISGHVSLYWYRQALGQGPEFLTYFNYEAQQDKSGLPNDRFSAERPEGSISTLTIQRTEQRDSAMYRCASSSGLGGRGQFFGPGTRLTVL.

J is TRBJ2-5 and V is TRBV5-4, with D maybe TRBD1 (5 bases). CDR1 and CDR2 (germline): SGHNT, YYREEE (reference sequence). The CDR3 length is 14 residues. The ends were cut back, 5 bases at V and 1 base at J, with 12 bases in the middle. The CDR3 DNA reads TGTGCCAGCAGTTCGCAGGGATCCCAAGAGACCCAGTACTTC. Its translation is CASSSQGSQETQYF.

The CDR3 loop reads CASSPGTTSTDTQYF. CDR3 nucleotides: TGTGCCAGCAGCCCGGGGACTACCAGCACAGATACGCAGTATTTT. The chain links TRBV7-3 to TRBJ2-3; 7 bases map to TRBD2. V shed 5 bases, J shed 0 bases, and the junction held 5 bases outside the gene matches. CDR1 and CDR2 from the germline V gene are SGHTA and FQGTGA. The CDR3 totals 15 residues.

The chain has TRBV25-1 and TRBJ1-1; no clear D. The V end was cut by 4 bases, the J end by 1 base, with 10 bases between. From germline, CDR1 is MGHDK and CDR2 SYGVNS. This CDR3 is built from 14 residues. Here the CDR3 reads CASSAPGRNTEAFF. The CDR3 DNA reads TGTGCCAGCAGTGCCCCCGGGCGGAACACTGAAGCTTTCTTT. The variable domain in full, with the rest retrieved from reference TRBV25-1 and TRBJ1-1, is EADIYQTPRYLVIGTGKKITLECSQTMGHDKMYWYQQDPGMELHLIHYSYGVNSTEKGDLSSESTVSRIRTEHFPLTLESARPSHTSQYLCASSAPGRNTEAFFGQGTRLTVV.

In this sample, this clone turned up a few times. The rearrangement links TRBV5-8 to TRBJ1-5; D is unclear. V shed 0 bases and J shed 4 bases, with 11 bases lying between them. CDR1 and CDR2 (germline): SGHTS, YDEGEE. The CDR3 is 15 amino acids. For the CDR3, the DNA is TGTGCCAGCAGCTTGGTTGGTCAGCCGAATCAGCCCCAGCATTTT. Its protein product is CASSLVGQPNQPQHF.

This chain uses TRBV25-1 with TRBJ1-1; D unclear. From germline, CDR1 is MGHDK and CDR2 SYGVNS. CDR3 length: 13 residues. Trimming took off 3 bases at V and 6 bases at J, with 11 bases between the two ends. CDR3 bases: TGTGCCAGCAGTGACTCTGGGCTCGCTGAAGCTTTCTTT. Protein sequence: CASSDSGLAEAFF.

This clone has just one count. The CDR3 bases are TGTGCCAGCAGTGATGAATGGGGGGCAACCTACGAGCAGTACTTC. Protein sequence: CASSDEWGATYEQYF. This chain links TRBV2 with TRBJ2-7, with D perhaps assigned TRBD1 or TRBD2 (6 bases each). V lost 3 bases to trimming and J lost 2 bases, with 14 bases between them. The CDR3 extends over 15 amino acids. Germline CDR1 reads SNHLY; CDR2 reads FYNNEI.

This clone showed up just a few times. The sample contains more than one DNA sequence encoding this CDR3. The rearrangement uses TRBV19 and TRBJ1-5, with D possibly TRBD1 on 5 matching bases. Trimming stripped 0 bases from V and 5 bases from J, with 11 bases between. Germline-derived CDR1 and CDR2 are LNHDA and SQIVND (reference sequence). This CDR3 has 15 residues. DNA for the CDR3: TGTGCCAGTAGTATAGATGGCCAGGGCCATCAGCCCCAGCATTTT. This translates into CASSIDGQGHQPQHF.

In DNA form, the CDR3 reads TGTGCCAGCAGTGAAGGGACTAGCGGGGGCTACGAGCAGTACTTC. As protein: CASSEGTSGGYEQYF. J is TRBJ2-5 and V is TRBV6-4, with 14 positions matching TRBD2. Judging by the DNA end, TRBJ2-7 fits better; the J call may be wrong. The CDR3 loop spans 15 amino acids. CDR1 MRHNA and CDR2 SNTAGT come from the germline V gene.

The chain couples TRBV7-2 to TRBJ1-5, with no clear D. Germline V gene lookup returns CDR1 SGHTA and CDR2 FQGNSA. V lost 3 bases and J lost 0, with 6 bases in between. The CDR3 consists of 14 residues. The CDR3, as DNA: TGTGCCAGCAGCTTCACAAATAGCAATCAGCCCCAGCATTTT. Translated, it gives CASSFTNSNQPQHF.

The V call is TRBV4-2, the J call TRBJ1-6; possibly TRBD1 for D (5 bases). V lost 0 bases and J 0 bases, leaving 15 bases between the germline ends. Germline lookup yields CDR1 LGHNA and CDR2 YNFKEQ. The CDR3 contains 19 residues. The DNA for the CDR3 is TGTGCCAGCAGCCAAGATGCGGGGCGGGTCAGCTCCTATAATTCACCCCTCCACTTT. Its translation: CASSQDAGRVSSYNSPLHF.

The chain employs TRBV15 and TRBJ2-2; D unresolved. Deletions cut 0 bases from V and 6 bases from J, with 5 bases between. This CDR3 region has 13 residues. In germline, CDR1 is LNHNV, CDR2 YYDKDF (reference sequence). The CDR3 is CATSRDGAGELFF. The CDR3, as DNA: TGTGCCACCAGCAGAGATGGTGCCGGGGAGCTGTTTTTT.

This clone was detected a few times. The rearrangement joins TRBV4-2 to TRBJ2-3; D perhaps matches TRBD1 (6 bases). The length of the CDR3 is 17 residues. V shed 3 bases and J shed 1 base, with 17 bases lying between them. Germline CDR1 and CDR2: LGHNA and YNFKEQ. CDR3 amino acids: CASSHDGGGARTDTQYF. The CDR3 DNA reads as TGTGCCAGCAGCCATGACGGTGGGGGCGCTCGCACAGATACGCAGTATTTT.

The chain links TRBV13 to TRBJ1-1; 9 bases are a match to TRBD1. This CDR3 has 15 residues. The V and J ends lost 4 bases and 5 bases, in that order; junction bases with no gene match: 8. The germline V gene encodes CDR1 PRHDT and CDR2 FYEKMQ (reference sequence). In DNA, the CDR3 is TGTGCCAGCAGCTCTACCGGGACAGGGAGAACTGAAGCTTTCTTT. It yields the protein CASSSTGTGRTEAFF.

This clone turned up a few times. The rearrangement uses TRBV7-2 and TRBJ2-7; D not resolved. In germline, CDR1 is SGHTA, CDR2 FQGNSA. CDR3 length equals 12 residues. V dropped 1 base and J dropped 0 bases, with 1 base sitting between them. The DNA of the CDR3 is TGTGCCAGCAGCTTAGGCTCCTACGAGCAGTACTTC. Protein: CASSLGSYEQYF. Complete variable domain (other parts from reference TRBV7-2 and TRBJ2-7): GAGVSQSPSNKVTEKGKDVELRCDPISGHTALYWYRQSLGQGLEFLIYFQGNSAPDKSGLPSDRFSAERTGGSVSTLTIQRTQQEDSAVYLCASSLGSYEQYFGPGTRLTVT.

The rearrangement links TRBV4-1 to TRBJ1-2; no definite D call. V was cut by 0 bases and J by 1 base, with 15 bases left in between. CDR3 length: 17 residues. The germline V gene encodes CDR1 MGHRA and CDR2 YSYEKL. The CDR3 loop is CASSQELFGLINYGYTF. The CDR3 DNA reads as TGCGCCAGCAGCCAAGAACTTTTTGGACTGATTAACTATGGCTACACCTTC.

CDR3 in DNA: TGTGCCAGCACCACAGACAGCTCGGGAAACACCATATATTTT. This translates into CASTTDSSGNTIYF. The J gene is TRBJ1-3, the V gene TRBV19; the D gene is possibly TRBD1 (5 bases). CDR3 length equals 14 residues. V was clipped by 9 bases and J by 4 bases, with 16 bases between them. Germline CDR1 reads LNHDA; CDR2 reads SQIVND (reference sequence).

With respect to this clone: Other DNA sequences in this sample translate to the same CDR3. The V call is TRBV19, the J call TRBJ1-2; D unclear. V lost 6 bases and J 1 base, leaving 18 bases between the germline ends. The CDR3 consists of 16 residues. CDR1 is LNHDA, CDR2 SQIVND, per germline (reference sequence). CDR3 sequence: CASSTRNAGGNYGYTF. The CDR3 DNA reads as TGTGCCAGTAGCACCAGGAATGCGGGAGGTAACTATGGCTACACCTTC.

This clone was seen only once. The rearrangement links TRBV29-1 to TRBJ2-7; the D call may be TRBD1 or TRBD2 (5 bases each). The germline gives CDR1 SQVTM, CDR2 ANQGSEA. Trimming removed 7 bases from V and 0 bases from J, with 13 bases in between. This CDR3 is built from 13 residues. CDR3 coding DNA: TGCAGCGCCAGAGTGGGGGTCTCCTACGAGCAGTACTTC. It yields the protein CSARVGVSYEQYF.

Only a few counts were recorded for this clone. The chain has TRBV13 and TRBJ2-6; TRBD1 is a possible D gene (6 bases). Trimming left V 2 bases short and J 4 bases short, with 9 bases between. The germline gives CDR1 PRHDT, CDR2 FYEKMQ (reference sequence). The CDR3 consists of 15 residues. CDR3 sequence reads: CASSLLGAGANVLTF. The DNA for the CDR3 is TGTGCCAGCAGCTTATTGGGGGCAGGGGCCAACGTCCTGACTTTC.

This clone was observed a single time. The gene calls are TRBV11-3 and TRBJ2-5; 11 bases are a match to TRBD2. Germline values: CDR1 SGHNT, CDR2 YENEEA. With V trimmed by 5 bases and J by 4 bases, 6 bases remained unmatched. The CDR3 has 15 residues. As DNA, the CDR3 is TGTGCCAGCAGCATTAGACTAGCGGGGACAGAGACCCAGTACTTC. This gives the protein CASSIRLAGTETQYF.

This clone was seen only a few times. The chain links TRBV9 to TRBJ1-1, with no clear D. The CDR3 runs to 13 residues. Germline V lookup: CDR1 SGDLS, CDR2 YYNGEE. Trimming removed 7 bases at V and 4 bases at J, with 14 bases between. CDR3 region: CASSRTGSTEAFF. CDR3 sequence (DNA): TGTGCCAGCTCTCGGACGGGGAGCACTGAAGCTTTCTTT.

This chain connects TRBV7-2 to TRBJ2-3; 7 bases map to TRBD2. The junction had 6 bases not matched to a gene; V was cut back by 1 base and J by 2 bases. Germline-derived CDR1 and CDR2 are SGHTA and FQGNSA. CDR3 size: 16 residues. DNA of the CDR3: TGTGCCAGCAGCTTAGACTCGGGGGGACTCACAGATACGCAGTATTTT. Translation: CASSLDSGGLTDTQYF.

The rearrangement uses TRBV19 and TRBJ2-7; tentatively, D is TRBD2 (6 bases). This CDR3 comprises 13 residues. V was cut by 7 bases and J by 6 bases, with 16 bases left in between. The germline CDR1 and CDR2 sequences are LNHDA and SQIVND (reference sequence). The CDR3 region has the DNA TGTGCCAGTACCAAAAGCGGGCAGGGCGAGCAGTACTTC. Its protein is CASTKSGQGEQYF.

The rearrangement joins TRBV11-3 to TRBJ2-3; D call uncertain. The CDR3 runs 15 residues. The V gene lost 4 bases and the J gene lost 3 bases, with 14 bases spanning the gap. The V gene's germline CDR1 is SGHNT and CDR2 YENEEA. CDR3 coding DNA: TGTGCCAGCAGCTCTTACGGCAGGAATACAGATACGCAGTATTTT. It yields the protein CASSSYGRNTDTQYF. The full variable domain, completed using reference TRBV11-3 and TRBJ2-3, is EAGVVQSPRYKIIEKKQPVAFWCNPISGHNTLYWYLQNLGQGPELLIRYENEEAVDDSQLPKDRFSAERLKGVDSTLKIQPAELGDSAVYLCASSSYGRNTDTQYFGPGTRLTVL.